This T cell receptor (beta chain) was documented in a study of blood T cell repertoires in COVID-19. Clones were sequenced by immunoSEQ multiplex PCR, and TCRdb holds only the in-frame ones, with some missing. The sample shows about 380,000 clones, more than 75% of them seen only once. Germline assignment: CDR1 MNHEY and CDR2 SMNVEV (reference sequence). There are 15 residues in the CDR3. The V and J ends lost 0 bases and 7 bases, in that order; junction bases with no gene match: 7. J is TRBJ1-2 and V is TRBV27; 8 bases are a match to TRBD1. The receptor comes from a young woman who had recovered from COVID-19. Sequences were obtained from PBMCs or T cells enriched from blood (not recorded which). The CDR3 here is CASSLSPGGARGYTF. Written as DNA, the CDR3 is TGTGCCAGCAGTTTATCTCCAGGGGGCGCTCGTGGCTACACCTTC.